Below are 13 T cell receptor beta chains sequenced from a single sample in a study of shared T cell receptors in the human thymus. The repertoire was sequenced with immunoSEQ multiplex PCR; TCRdb's copy has only in-frame clones and lacks some. The data hold 700,000 or so clones, with 80% to 90% observed a single time. The same specimen was also included in a second study, on human thymus T cells.

The sequencing input was thymocytes. These receptors were taken from a girl less than two years old with a congenital heart defect.

The V gene is TRBV29-1, the J gene TRBJ2-4, with a weak D call TRBD1 (6 bases). The length of the CDR3 is 14 residues. Trimming took 4 bases from V and 4 from J, leaving 14 bases between them. Germline V CDR1 and CDR2: SQVTM, ANQGSEA. This chain's CDR3 is CSVATQGMKNIQYF. Here the CDR3 DNA reads TGCAGCGTTGCGACACAGGGTATGAAAAACATTCAGTACTTC.

The chain joins TRBV10-2 to TRBJ1-1, with TRBD1 matching over 11 bases. Germline loops: CDR1 WSHSY, CDR2 SAAADI. The CDR3 extends over 17 amino acids. The ends lost 2 bases at V and 1 base at J; junction bases unmatched: 6. CDR3 nucleotides: TGCGCCAGCAGTGAGCCCGGGACAGGGGGATCGAACACTGAAGCTTTCTTT. As protein: CASSEPGTGGSNTEAFF.

In DNA, the CDR3 is TGCGCCAGCAGCCATGAAGCGGGAGGAGAGACAGATACGCAGTATTTT. Protein product: CASSHEAGGETDTQYF. This chain joins TRBV4-1 and TRBJ2-3; the match to TRBD2 covers 9 bases. The CDR3 has 16 residues. Germline assignment: CDR1 MGHRA and CDR2 YSYEKL. V shed 3 bases and J 3 bases; nucleotides not matched to a gene: 7.

CDR3 in amino acids: CASSRHETGGSGYTF. The CDR3 DNA sequence: TGTGCCAGCAGTCGTCATGAGACAGGGGGCAGTGGCTACACCTTC. The V call is TRBV28, the J call TRBJ1-2; 10 positions match TRBD1. Germline V gives CDR1 MDHEN, CDR2 SYDVKM. This CDR3 is built from 15 residues. J lost 7 bases, V lost 5 bases, and 10 bases had no gene match.

The V and J genes are TRBV7-9 and TRBJ2-7, with 11 bases aligning to TRBD1. The length of the CDR3 is 19 residues. Germline assignment: CDR1 SEHNR and CDR2 FQNEAQ (reference sequence). Germline trimming cut 1 base from V and 5 bases from J; bases unmatched to any gene: 16. This chain's CDR3 is CASSLEGSWTGGNFDEQYF. The CDR3 nucleotides are TGTGCCAGCAGCTTAGAGGGCTCGTGGACAGGGGGCAATTTCGACGAGCAGTACTTC. The entire variable domain, with the rest obtained from reference TRBV7-9 and TRBJ2-7, is as follows: DTGVSQNPRHKITKRGQNVTFRCDPISEHNRLYWYRQTLGQGPEFLTYFQNEAQLEKSRLLSDRFSAERPKGSFSTLEIQRTEQGDSAMYLCASSLEGSWTGGNFDEQYFGPGTRLTVT.

The chain recombines TRBV6-5 with TRBJ2-7; TRBD2 aligns across 9 bases. The CDR3 length is 14 residues. The V gene's germline CDR1 is MNHEY and CDR2 SVGAGI. With V trimmed by 6 bases and J by 0 bases, 3 bases remained unmatched. CDR3 DNA sequence: TGTGCCAGCAGACGAGCGGGGGGCTCCTACGAGCAGTACTTC. Translated, it gives CASRRAGGSYEQYF.

The CDR3 spells CASSLTGTGGCQETQYF. In DNA form, the CDR3 reads TGTGCCAGCAGCCTAACCGGGACAGGGGGCTGTCAAGAGACCCAGTACTTC. V is TRBV7-8 and J is TRBJ2-5, with 12 nucleotides matching TRBD1. The V gene's germline CDR1 is SGHVS and CDR2 FQNEAQ. There are 17 residues in the CDR3. Trimming removed 5 bases from V and 2 bases from J; junction bases left unmatched: 9.

The rearrangement joins TRBV6-1 to TRBJ1-5, with unresolved D. The V gene lost 8 bases and the J gene lost 2 bases, with 13 bases spanning the gap. Germline assignment: CDR1 MNHNS and CDR2 SASEGT. This CDR3 is built from 14 residues. The DNA for the CDR3 is TGTGCCAGCGAAAAAGACTTGGGCAATCAGCCCCAGCATTTT. As protein: CASEKDLGNQPQHF.

This chain links TRBV4-1 with TRBJ2-7; TRBD1 aligns across 8 bases. Germline CDR1 and CDR2: MGHRA and YSYEKL. The CDR3 is 17 amino acids. V trimming: 3 bases; J trimming: 3 bases; junction bases outside the gene matches: 13. The CDR3 protein is CASSHTSTGAPHYEQYF. The CDR3 nucleotides are TGCGCCAGCAGCCACACTTCGACAGGGGCGCCCCACTACGAGCAGTACTTC.

This clone was picked up one time. The chain is built from TRBV6-1 and TRBJ2-1; a possible D gene is TRBD2 (7 bases). Per the germline V gene, CDR1 is MNHNS and CDR2 is SASEGT. Trimming pared 4 bases from V and 10 bases from J, leaving 14 bases between. The CDR3 has 13 amino acids. CDR3 DNA: TGTGCCAGCAGTGGCGGGGGCCTGAACGAGCAGTTCTTC. Encoded protein: CASSGGGLNEQFF.

This chain uses TRBV15 with TRBJ2-7, with TRBD1 identical over 7 bases. The CDR3 consists of 13 residues. Germline CDR1 and CDR2: LNHNV and YYDKDF (reference sequence). J was trimmed by 6 bases and V by 0 bases; bases with no gene match: 2. The CDR3 DNA follows: TGTGCCACCAGCAGAGAACAGGGGAGCGAGCAGTACTTC. It encodes CATSREQGSEQYF.

This clone was seen a few times. The chain employs TRBV28 and TRBJ2-1; 8 bases fit TRBD1. Germline values: CDR1 MDHEN, CDR2 SYDVKM. The length of the CDR3 is 15 residues. V lost 4 bases to trimming and J lost 6 bases; unmatched junction nucleotides: 8. CDR3 residues: CASSYPPDRANEQFF. In DNA, the CDR3 is TGTGCCAGCAGTTACCCACCGGACAGGGCCAATGAGCAGTTCTTC.

The chain joins TRBV12-5 to TRBJ2-3; D possibly corresponds to TRBD2 (5 bases). The CDR3 contains 17 residues. The V gene lost 0 bases and the J gene lost 1 base, with 14 bases spanning the gap. Germline assignment: CDR1 LGHNT and CDR2 FRNRAP. The DNA of the CDR3 is TGTGCTAGTGGTTTGGTACCCCCGGGGAAGGGCACAGATACGCAGTATTTT. Translating it yields CASGLVPPGKGTDTQYF.